One sample yielded the 25 T cell receptor beta chains listed below, sequenced in a study of cytotoxic CD8 clonotypes in ibrutinib-treated CLL. Clones were read by immunoSEQ multiplex PCR, and TCRdb kept only the in-frame ones, dropping some. This sample yields nearly 85,000 clones, of which roughly 77% are seen a single time; 4% to 5.5% belongs to the top ten. Sample: PBMCs, taken after 12 months of ibrutinib treatment. These receptors were obtained from a human donor with chronic lymphocytic leukemia.

The chain carries TRBV5-5 and TRBJ1-5, with 8 nucleotides matching TRBD1. CDR3 length equals 14 residues. V trimming: 4 bases; J trimming: 7 bases; junction bases outside the gene matches: 7. The germline CDR1 and CDR2 sequences are SGHKS and YYEKEE (reference sequence). Written as DNA, the CDR3 is TGTGCCAGCAGCCAAACAGGGGGTTGGCAGCCCCAGCATTTT. Its translation is CASSQTGGWQPQHF.

CDR3 in DNA: TGTGCCAGCAGAACTACAACGAGGGATGGAAACACCATATATTTT. It encodes CASRTTTRDGNTIYF. The rearrangement joins TRBV6-1 to TRBJ1-3; D is unresolved. This CDR3 spans 15 amino acids. CDR1 and CDR2 from the germline V gene are MNHNS and SASEGT. V was clipped by 6 bases and J by 3 bases, with 15 bases between them.

This clone has just a few counts. Relative to the germline gene, one junction end is altered; a read error may explain this. The chain employs TRBV4-2 and TRBJ2-4, with a tentative D call TRBD2 (5 bases). CDR3 size: 11 residues. Germline CDR1 LGHNA, CDR2 YNFKEQ. The CDR3 region has the DNA TGTGCCAGCGCAGGACTCGGCCTAGTTGACTTC. Protein: CASAGLGLVDF.

Here the CDR3 reads CASSFGRINEKLFF. CDR3 DNA: TGCGCCAGCAGCTTTGGTAGAATTAATGAAAAACTGTTTTTT. This sequence joins TRBV5-1 and TRBJ1-4; D unclear. The CDR3 spans 14 residues. Germline V gives CDR1 SGHRS, CDR2 YFSETQ. Trimming took 2 bases from V and 4 from J, leaving 9 bases between them.

In DNA, the CDR3 is TGTGCCAGCAGACGGGGTCTCTCCTATAATTCACCCCTCCACTTT. It specifies CASRRGLSYNSPLHF. V gene TRBV6-5 combines with J gene TRBJ1-6, with D unresolved. Germline assignment: CDR1 MNHEY and CDR2 SVGAGI. There are 15 residues in the CDR3. Trimming left V 6 bases short and J 0 bases short, with 9 bases between.

The chain combines TRBV28 with TRBJ2-1; 9 bases agree with TRBD2. The CDR3 length is 15 residues. The junction had 4 bases not matched to a gene; V was cut back by 3 bases and J by 4 bases. Germline assignment: CDR1 MDHEN and CDR2 SYDVKM. The DNA for the CDR3 is TGTGCCAGCAGTTTGCGGGGGGGCGGTTACAATGAGCAGTTCTTC. It is translated as CASSLRGGGYNEQFF.

This clone came up once. The rearrangement uses TRBV7-9 and TRBJ2-6; D ambiguous. The CDR3 runs to 15 residues. With 3 bases removed from V and 0 bases from J, the gap between germline ends came to 6 bases. Germline V gives CDR1 SEHNR, CDR2 FQNEAQ (reference sequence). The CDR3 DNA follows: TGTGCCAGCAGCTTGGACCGCTCTGGGGCCAACGTCCTGACTTTC. Protein product: CASSLDRSGANVLTF.

This chain links TRBV6-1 with TRBJ2-1, with D hard to call. In germline, CDR1 is MNHNS, CDR2 SASEGT. The V end was cut by 10 bases, the J end by 2 bases, with 15 bases between. This CDR3 spans 14 amino acids. CDR3 in DNA: TGTGCCACCCTGTGGGCGCCCGCCTACAATGAGCAGTTCTTC. It translates to CATLWAPAYNEQFF.

Remarks on this clone: One end of the junction is discordant with germline, which a read error may explain. The V gene is TRBV30, the J gene TRBJ2-1, with a possible D match to TRBD1 (6 bases). The CDR3 totals 11 residues. Germline values: CDR1 GTSNPN, CDR2 SVGIG (reference sequence). CDR3: CAWSVGASGVF. The CDR3 region has the DNA TGTGCCTGGAGTGTAGGGGCTTCAGGGGTCTTC.

The sample holds one count of this clone. V is TRBV25-1 and J is TRBJ1-1; D perhaps matches TRBD1 (6 bases). Germline CDR1 MGHDK, CDR2 SYGVNS. Trimming cost V 1 base and J 1 base, with 10 bases left between them. This CDR3 is 15 amino acids long. Here the CDR3 DNA reads TGTGCCAGCAGTGAATGGGGGCAGGAGAACACTGAAGCTTTCTTT. Its translation is CASSEWGQENTEAFF. The complete variable domain, with remaining parts taken from reference TRBV25-1 and TRBJ1-1, reads EADIYQTPRYLVIGTGKKITLECSQTMGHDKMYWYQQDPGMELHLIHYSYGVNSTEKGDLSSESTVSRIRTEHFPLTLESARPSHTSQYLCASSEWGQENTEAFFGQGTRLTVV.

The chain recombines TRBV27 with TRBJ2-5, with 9 bases identical to TRBD1. This CDR3 has 13 amino acids. With 6 bases clipped from V and 5 bases from J, the junction kept 4 bases outside the gene matches. Looked up from germline, CDR1 is MNHEY and CDR2 is SMNVEV (reference sequence). CDR3 region: CASRPTGGETQYF. CDR3 sequence (DNA): TGTGCCAGCAGACCCACAGGGGGCGAGACCCAGTACTTC.

Concerning this clone: Other DNA variants within this sample encode the same CDR3. The chain uses TRBV7-2 and TRBJ2-1; D gene ambiguous. The CDR3 is made up of 14 amino acids. With 5 bases removed from V and 0 bases from J, the gap between germline ends came to 8 bases. Germline CDR1 SGHTA, CDR2 FQGNSA. CDR3 loop: CASSPASSYNEQFF. The CDR3 nucleotides are TGTGCCAGCAGCCCCGCCAGCTCCTACAATGAGCAGTTCTTC.

The V and J genes are TRBV2 and TRBJ1-1; no clear D gene. The length of the CDR3 is 13 residues. Trimming shortened V by 7 bases and J by 0 bases, and 9 bases separated the two germline ends. Germline CDR1 SNHLY, CDR2 FYNNEI. The CDR3 bases are TGTGCCAGCAAGTCTGACTTGAACACTGAAGCTTTCTTT. Its protein product is CASKSDLNTEAFF.

The CDR3 is CASSAGLGPNEQFF. The CDR3 nucleotides read TGTGCCAGCAGCGCGGGACTCGGGCCCAATGAGCAGTTCTTC. The chain joins TRBV7-2 to TRBJ2-1, with a weak D call TRBD2 (6 bases). The length of the CDR3 is 14 residues. V shed 5 bases and J shed 6 bases, with 14 bases lying between them. Looked up from germline, CDR1 is SGHTA and CDR2 is FQGNSA.

This clone was observed a single time. The chain employs TRBV6-1 and TRBJ2-7; 7 bases line up with TRBD2. The V gene's germline CDR1 is MNHNS and CDR2 SASEGT. Unmatched junction bases numbered 6, after V lost 7 bases and J lost 6 bases. The length of the CDR3 is 12 residues. For the CDR3, the DNA is TGTGCCAGCATAGGCCCGGGGGGCGAGCAGTACTTC. Translation: CASIGPGGEQYF.

The V and J genes are TRBV2 and TRBJ2-5; 7 nucleotides align to TRBD2. The V segment lost 3 bases and the J segment 1 base; nucleotides outside the gene matches: 8. This CDR3 comprises 16 residues. Per germline, CDR1 SNHLY and CDR2 FYNNEI. The CDR3 here is CASSDGPGGLQETQYF. The CDR3 region has the DNA TGTGCCAGCAGTGATGGGCCGGGAGGTCTCCAAGAGACCCAGTACTTC. Filled out from reference TRBV2 and TRBJ2-5, the complete variable domain reads EPEVTQTPSHQVTQMGQEVILRCVPISNHLYFYWYRQILGQKVEFLVSFYNNEISEKSEIFDDQFSVERPDGSNFTLKIRSTKLEDSAMYFCASSDGPGGLQETQYFGPGTRLLVL.

This clone was seen only a few times. This chain uses TRBV5-6 with TRBJ1-6; no reliable D call. Trimming shortened V by 0 bases and J by 8 bases, and 9 bases separated the two germline ends. Germline CDR1 and CDR2: SGHDT and YYEEEE. The CDR3 consists of 14 residues. CDR3 loop: CASSLGLRDSPLHF. CDR3 sequence (DNA): TGTGCCAGCAGCTTGGGGCTTCGGGATTCACCCCTCCACTTT.

The chain uses TRBV28 and TRBJ1-2, with D unclear. The V gene lost 5 bases and the J gene lost 5 bases, with 9 bases spanning the gap. The germline gives CDR1 MDHEN, CDR2 SYDVKM. The CDR3 has 12 amino acids. The CDR3: CASSQRPYGYTF. In nucleotides, the CDR3 is TGTGCCAGCAGTCAACGTCCGTATGGCTACACCTTC.

The rearrangement links TRBV5-6 to TRBJ1-2; a possible D gene is TRBD1 (6 bases). CDR3 size: 13 residues. V shed 2 bases and J shed 5 bases, with 10 bases lying between them. Germline V gives CDR1 SGHDT, CDR2 YYEEEE. The CDR3 sequence is CASSFRGGYGYTF. The DNA of the CDR3 is TGTGCCAGCAGCTTCAGGGGTGGGTATGGCTACACCTTC.

This clone was counted between two and nine times. This sequence joins TRBV6-1 and TRBJ2-6, with D perhaps TRBD1 (6 bases). Germline CDR1 reads MNHNS; CDR2 reads SASEGT. V lost 6 bases and J lost 1, with 10 bases in between. This CDR3 spans 15 amino acids. CDR3 protein: CASSQGGSGANVLTF. In DNA form, the CDR3 reads TGTGCCAGCAGCCAAGGGGGATCTGGGGCCAACGTCCTGACTTTC.

This clone was detected a few times. This rearrangement joins TRBV6-6 to TRBJ2-1, with TRBD1 matching 7 bases. Germline V lookup: CDR1 MNHNY, CDR2 SVGAGI (reference sequence). CDR3 length: 15 residues. J gave up 4 bases and V 5 bases, and 8 bases lay outside the gene matches. This CDR3 is CASSDGQDVYNEQFF. The CDR3 DNA is TGTGCCAGCAGTGATGGACAGGACGTGTACAATGAGCAGTTCTTC.

A word on this clone: Other nucleotide sequences in the sample specify the same CDR3. The chain couples TRBV4-3 to TRBJ2-5; D might be TRBD1 (5 bases). Trimming took off 1 base at V and 5 bases at J, with 11 bases between the two ends. Germline V gene lookup returns CDR1 LGHNA and CDR2 YSLEER. The CDR3 runs 14 residues. The CDR3 here is CASSQGGAGETQYF. The DNA of the CDR3 is TGCGCCAGCAGCCAAGGCGGCGCAGGGGAGACCCAGTACTTC.

This clone was seen just once. The chain links TRBV6-5 to TRBJ2-2; D gene ambiguous. The germline V gene has CDR1 MNHEY and CDR2 SVGAGI. This CDR3 is built from 15 residues. The V end lost 7 bases, the J end lost 7 bases, and 19 bases lay between the germline ends. The CDR3 bases are TGTGCCAGCACCCCCTCCCCGTACCCCGGCGGGGAGCTGTTTTTT. It yields the protein CASTPSPYPGGELFF.

The J gene is TRBJ2-7, the V gene TRBV5-5, with unresolved D. The CDR3 is 14 amino acids. Trimming left V 0 bases short and J 2 bases short, with 9 bases between. Germline CDR1 is SGHKS and CDR2 is YYEKEE (reference sequence). CDR3 DNA sequence: TGTGCCAGCAGCTTGGGCTGGCCGGCCTACGAGCAGTACTTC. Translating gives CASSLGWPAYEQYF.

V gene TRBV19 combines with J gene TRBJ1-5; D unclear. The CDR3 has 16 residues. The V and J ends lost 1 base and 7 bases respectively, with 17 bases between them. From germline, CDR1 is LNHDA and CDR2 SQIVND (reference sequence). The CDR3 nucleotides are TGTGCCAGTAGTATAGGAGCCGCCGGGCCTCTGCAGCCCCAGCATTTT. Translation: CASSIGAAGPLQPQHF.